The TCR beta chain under discussion was sequenced for a study of identical twins. Whole-study findings and limits: Not following the same donors, the study drew its conclusions from cross-sectional statistical analysis.

With respect to this clonotype: Its antigen remains unknown.

MiXCR, run by TCRdb on the 5' RACE reads, gives a single entry per CDR3 protein. Of hundreds of thousands of distinct CDR3 sequences in the sample, roughly 8.6% were seen once. The length of the CDR3 is 15 residues. Germline CDR1 and CDR2: MDHEN and SYDVKM. The V and J ends lost 6 bases and 7 bases, in that order; junction bases with no gene match: 9. Another study also made use of these data, one on yellow fever vaccine responses in identical twins.

The material sequenced was memory (CD45RO+) T cells sorted from blood. The TCR sequence derives from a woman aged 18-29 years in good health. The genes are TRBV28 and TRBJ1-4, with 9 bases identical to TRBD1. CDR3: CASRGTGGWREKLFF. The CDR3 nucleotides are TGTGCCAGCAGGGGAACAGGGGGCTGGCGTGAAAAACTGTTTTTT.